This T cell receptor (beta chain) was found in a study of CD8+CD57+ T cells in acquired aplastic anemia. The study's findings and limits: CD8+ Simpson's diversity in patients was not significantly different from that in controls.

This clonotype was seen at least ten times. Its antigen is not known. The CDR3 is made up of 14 amino acids. CDR1 is LNHDA and CDR2 is SQIVND in the germline V gene (reference sequence). The V end was cut by 4 bases, the J end by 11 bases, with 17 bases between. Patients included in sequencing had previously demonstrated CD8+CD57+ cell expansion by flow cytometry. According to the study, genomic DNA was the template for TCR beta VDJ and CDR3 profiling. TCRdb ran MiXCR on the reads and lists one entry per CDR3 protein. The sample carries approximately 170,000 distinct CDR3 sequences, over 40% recorded once.

The origin of this receptor is a human donor with aplastic anemia. The chain links TRBV19 to TRBJ1-4; a possible D gene is TRBD1 (6 bases). Sequenced sample: sorted CD4+, CD8+, or CD8+CD57+ T cells (not recorded which) from PBMCs. The CDR3 region has the DNA TGTGCCAGTAGTAGTGGACAGAGAGGCCCCAAACTGTTTTTT. As protein: CASSSGQRGPKLFF.